This T cell receptor (beta chain) derives from a study of blood T cell repertoires in COVID-19 (dated by TCRdb to about 2020). Background on the whole study: Samples from collaborators originated in the United States, Italy and Spain and spanned both the acute and convalescent phases of COVID-19. The material from the prospective study consisted of cDNA or gDNA derived from T cells, B-cell-depleted T cells, or PBMCs. The dataset comprised deeply sampled blood TCRbeta repertoires from subjects exposed to, actively infected with, or recovered from COVID-19. The repertoires were released in a freely available public database meant as a resource for research on the immune response to SARS-CoV-2. The samples were drawn from the first 160 participants of the ongoing ImmuneRACE study and from 950 to 1,500 subjects provided by 6 global collaborators. Sample metadata almost always included a de-identified subject ID, COVID-19 status, age in years and sex. Where available, HLA class I and class II types were obtained from metadata supplied by the sample provider rather than from assay-based typing. Broad study findings and their caveats: Clinical and demographic metadata were provided uncurated, with the amount varying by source and participant.

On this clone itself: What this receptor recognizes is not known. Base qualities are not recorded, but no much larger clone differs from it by a single base. The sample holds other DNA sequences that translate to the same CDR3.

TCRbeta CDR3 regions were amplified from genomic DNA by means of the immunoSEQ Assay, a bias-controlled multiplex PCR. In the source study's methods: Nucleated cell counts per sample were estimated from amplification of reference gene primers within the assay. To quantify the absolute abundance of each unique TCRbeta CDR3 rearrangement, sequence reads were collapsed and filtered. For each sample, productive Simpson clonality was calculated by taking the square root of Simpson's diversity index across productive rearrangements. The immuneACCESS repertoire file appears here via TCRdb, limited to in-frame rearrangements. These files lack a portion of the clones; in checked studies, under half of the deficit traces to unresolved V genes, and the cause of the others is not known. That table supplies the V and J calls and clone size; D and trimming were determined from the DNA. The table for this sample lists approximately 300,000 clones; 80% to 95% of them were counted only once. 6.8% of the sample lies in the top ten.

One collaborating source in Seattle enrolled patients during active infection and followed them longitudinally through the course of disease. Collaborating institutions collected whole blood in K2EDTA tubes following their own protocols. For TCRbeta analysis, collaborators shipped samples as frozen whole blood, isolated PBMCs, or DNA extracted from either of those sample types. CDR1 and CDR2 are read off the germline V gene as MDHEN and SYDVKM. The CDR3 goes from the cysteine to the phenylalanine over 14 residues. The DNA shown is the 42-base CDR3, in frame from base 1. The junction carries 6 bases between V and J, which are trimmed by 2 bases and 1 base respectively.

The clonotype comes from a woman in her thirties with COVID-19, enrolled during active disease. The sample taken for sequencing was peripheral blood. The chain is assembled from TRBV28 and TRBJ2-1; the D gene cannot be named for sure. The nucleotide sequence is TGTGCCAGCAGTTTACCCGGGTCCTACAATGAGCAGTTCTTC. This encodes CASSLPGSYNEQFF.